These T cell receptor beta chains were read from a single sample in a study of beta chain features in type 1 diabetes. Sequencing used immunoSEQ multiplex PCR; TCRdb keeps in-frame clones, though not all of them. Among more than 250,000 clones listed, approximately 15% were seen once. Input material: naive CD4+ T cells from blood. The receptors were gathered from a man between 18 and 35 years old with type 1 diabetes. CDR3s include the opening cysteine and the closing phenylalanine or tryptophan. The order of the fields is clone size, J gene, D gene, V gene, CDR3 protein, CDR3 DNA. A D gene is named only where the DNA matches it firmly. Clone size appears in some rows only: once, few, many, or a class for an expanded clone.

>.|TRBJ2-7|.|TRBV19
CASSTGIHSYEQYF
TGTGCCAGTAGTACCGGGATTCACTCCTACGAGCAGTACTTC
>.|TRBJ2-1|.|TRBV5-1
CASSTPTNYEQFF
TGCGCCAGCAGCACCCCGACTAATTATGAGCAGTTCTTC
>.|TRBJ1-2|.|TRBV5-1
CASSLEQGRGYTF
TGCGCCAGCAGCTTGGAACAGGGACGCGGCTACACCTTC
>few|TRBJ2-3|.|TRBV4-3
CASSQDPRRALATDTQYF
TGCGCCAGCAGCCAAGATCCTCGCAGGGCCCTGGCCACAGATACGCAGTATTTT
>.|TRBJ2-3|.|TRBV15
CATRSGHPDTQYF
TGTGCCACCAGGAGCGGGCACCCAGATACGCAGTATTTT
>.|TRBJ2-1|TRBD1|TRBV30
CAWSAGQGDNEQFF
TGTGCCTGGAGTGCGGGACAGGGGGACAATGAGCAGTTCTTC
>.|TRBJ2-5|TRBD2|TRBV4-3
CASSRRSGGSQETQYF
TGCGCCAGCAGCCGACGTAGCGGGGGGTCCCAAGAGACCCAGTACTTC
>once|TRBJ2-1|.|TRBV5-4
CASSLRTRREQFF
TGTGCCAGCAGCCTCCGAACGCGGAGGGAGCAGTTCTTC
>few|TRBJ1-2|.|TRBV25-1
CASSDQGSNYGYTF
TGTGCCAGCAGTGACCAGGGTTCTAACTATGGCTACACCTTC
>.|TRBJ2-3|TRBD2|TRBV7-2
CASSLVLGLAGGNKDTQYF
TGTGCCAGCAGCTTAGTTTTGGGACTAGCGGGAGGAAACAAAGATACGCAGTATTTT
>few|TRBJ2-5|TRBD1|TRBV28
CASSSPLQGWETQYF
TGTGCCAGCAGTTCACCCCTACAGGGGTGGGAGACCCAGTACTTC
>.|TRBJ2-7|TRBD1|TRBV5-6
CASSLAGQGLYEQYF
TGTGCCAGCAGCTTGGCGGGACAGGGGTTGTACGAGCAGTACTTC
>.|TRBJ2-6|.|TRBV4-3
CASSQVRGHGSGANVLTF
TGCGCCAGCAGCCAAGTTAGGGGACATGGATCTGGGGCCAACGTCCTGACTTTC
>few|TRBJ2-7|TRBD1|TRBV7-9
CASSLTGSEQYF
TGTGCCAGCAGCTTGACAGGGTCCGAGCAGTACTTC
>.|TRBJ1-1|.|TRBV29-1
CSVEDREGRAFF
TGCAGCGTTGAAGATCGGGAAGGGCGAGCTTTCTTT
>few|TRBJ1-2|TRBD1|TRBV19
CASNDPGTDGSNYGYTF
TGTGCCAGCAACGATCCCGGGACAGACGGTTCTAACTATGGCTACACCTTC
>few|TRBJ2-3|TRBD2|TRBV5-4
CASSLSSGRLTDTQYF
TGTGCCAGCAGCTTGTCAAGCGGGAGACTTACAGATACGCAGTATTTT
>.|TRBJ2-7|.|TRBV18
CASSIRRNSPIYEQYF
TGTGCCAGCTCAATCCGGAGAAATAGTCCGATCTACGAGCAGTACTTC
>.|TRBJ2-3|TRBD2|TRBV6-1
CASSEPGLAGGADTQYF
TGTGCCAGCAGTGAGCCCGGACTAGCGGGAGGTGCGGATACGCAGTATTTT
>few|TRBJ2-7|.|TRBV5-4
CASSSKAGYEQYF
TGTGCCAGCAGCTCGAAGGCGGGCTACGAGCAGTACTTC
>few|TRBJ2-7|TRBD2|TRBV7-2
CASSSGLAKLAYEQYF
TGTGCCAGCAGCTCCGGACTAGCTAAACTTGCCTACGAGCAGTACTTC
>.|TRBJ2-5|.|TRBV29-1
CSVEEPRGPQETQYF
TGCAGCGTTGAAGAACCGCGGGGGCCTCAAGAGACCCAGTACTTC
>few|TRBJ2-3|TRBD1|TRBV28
CASSPPGQGGDTQYF
TGTGCCAGCAGTCCCCCAGGACAGGGAGGAGATACGCAGTATTTT
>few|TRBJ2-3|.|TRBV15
CATSRDRVTDTQYF
TGTGCCACCAGCAGAGATCGGGTCACAGATACGCAGTATTTT
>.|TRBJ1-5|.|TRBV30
CAWSWSAGQPQHF
TGTGCCTGGAGTTGGTCGGCGGGGCAGCCCCAGCATTTT
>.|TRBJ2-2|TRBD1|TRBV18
CASSRGQQYTGELFF
TGTGCCAGCTCACGGGGACAGCAATACACCGGGGAGCTGTTTTTT
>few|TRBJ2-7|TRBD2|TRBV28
CASSQGTSGAKQYF
TGTGCCAGCAGTCAAGGGACTAGCGGGGCCAAGCAGTACTTC
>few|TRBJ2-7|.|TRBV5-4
CASSISVAYEQYF
TGTGCCAGCAGCATTAGCGTTGCCTACGAGCAGTACTTC
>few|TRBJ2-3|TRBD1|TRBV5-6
CASSLDRGQLGTDTQYF
TGTGCCAGCAGCTTGGACAGGGGGCAGCTCGGCACAGATACGCAGTATTTT
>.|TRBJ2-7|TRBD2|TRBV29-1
CSVEGLAGDEQYF
TGCAGCGTTGAAGGCCTAGCGGGTGACGAGCAGTACTTC
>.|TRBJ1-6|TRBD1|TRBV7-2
CASSLDRGLNSPLHF
TGTGCCAGCAGCCTGGACAGGGGGCTCAATTCACCCCTCCACTTT
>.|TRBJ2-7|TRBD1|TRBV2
CASSYGTGEQSEQYF
TGTGCCAGCAGTTATGGGACAGGGGAACAAAGCGAGCAGTACTTC
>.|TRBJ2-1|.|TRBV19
CASRRGGEGGNEQFF
TGTGCCAGTAGGCGAGGGGGGGAGGGCGGAAATGAGCAGTTCTTC
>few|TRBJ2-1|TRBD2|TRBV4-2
CASSQGTSGGWNEQFF
TGTGCCAGCAGCCAAGGTACTAGCGGGGGTTGGAATGAGCAGTTCTTC
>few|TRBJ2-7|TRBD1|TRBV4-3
CASSQGQGAEAIYEQYF
TGCGCCAGCAGCCAAGGGCAGGGGGCTGAAGCGATCTACGAGCAGTACTTC
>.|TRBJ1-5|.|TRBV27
CASSLGQNQPQHF
TGTGCCAGCAGTTTAGGGCAGAATCAGCCCCAGCATTTT
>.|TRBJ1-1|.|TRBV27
CASSFGSQNTEAFF
TGTGCCAGCAGTTTCGGGTCGCAGAACACTGAAGCTTTCTTT
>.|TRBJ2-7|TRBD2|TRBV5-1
CASSAGLAGNEQYF
TGCGCCAGCAGCGCTGGACTAGCGGGTAACGAGCAGTACTTC
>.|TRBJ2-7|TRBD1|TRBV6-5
CASSSNRDRGEQYF
TGTGCCAGCAGTTCGAACCGGGACAGGGGCGAGCAGTACTTC
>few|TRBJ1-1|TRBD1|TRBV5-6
CASSWIGDRRNTEAFF
TGTGCCAGCAGCTGGATAGGGGACAGAAGGAACACTGAAGCTTTCTTT
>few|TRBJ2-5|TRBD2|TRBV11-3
CASSLAGGPQETQYF
TGTGCCAGCAGCTTAGCGGGGGGACCCCAAGAGACCCAGTACTTC
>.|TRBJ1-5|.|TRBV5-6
CASSGRGYQPQHF
TGTGCCAGCAGCGGCCGAGGGTATCAGCCCCAGCATTTT
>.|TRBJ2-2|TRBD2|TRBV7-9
CASSSRRVLAGANTGELFF
TGTGCCAGCAGTTCCCGACGGGTACTAGCGGGGGCGAACACCGGGGAGCTGTTTTTT
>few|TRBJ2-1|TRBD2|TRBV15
CATSRDGGTSGGWQFF
TGTGCCACCAGCAGAGACGGAGGGACTAGCGGGGGATGGCAGTTCTTC
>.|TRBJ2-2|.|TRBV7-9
CASSPDRNTGELFF
TGTGCCAGCAGCCCTGACAGGAACACCGGGGAGCTGTTTTTT
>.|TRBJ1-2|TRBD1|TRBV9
CASSVTGSYGYTF
TGTGCCAGCAGCGTGACAGGGTCCTATGGCTACACCTTC
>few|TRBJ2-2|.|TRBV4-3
CASSQVVRLNTGELFF
TGCGCCAGCAGCCAAGTCGTCAGGCTAAACACCGGGGAGCTGTTTTTT